Listed below are T cell receptor beta chains from one sample, sequenced in a study of blood T cell repertoires in COVID-19. Profiled with immunoSEQ multiplex PCR; TCRdb holds only in-frame clones, not every one. The sample includes about 270,000 clones, less than 95% seen only once; the top ten take 2.8%. The sequenced sample consisted of PBMCs or T cells enriched from blood (not recorded which). The receptors here all came from a man aged 40-55 years who had been exposed to COVID-19. CDR3s include the opening cysteine and the closing phenylalanine or tryptophan. The D gene is left open where the match is weak. Size values are once, few and many counts, or a class for expanded clones, and some rows have none.

>TRBJ2-7|-|-|TRBV6-6
TGTGCCAGCAGCCCGATCCCAGGGTACGAGCAGTACTTC
CASSPIPGYEQYF
>TRBJ1-1|-|-|TRBV10-2
TGCGCCAGCAGTGCGGGACACCCGAACACTGAAGCTTTCTTT
CASSAGHPNTEAFF
>TRBJ1-2|-|-|TRBV24-1
TGTGCCACCAGTGATCGGAGTAGGGGTGGCTATGGCTACACCTTC
CATSDRSRGGYGYTF
>TRBJ1-1|-|-|TRBV2
TGTGCCAGCAGTGATTCGCAGGGCACTGAAGCTTTCTTT
CASSDSQGTEAFF
>TRBJ1-1|-|TRBD1|TRBV30
TGTGCCTGGAGCAAGGGGGCGCTGGACACTGAAGCTTTCTTT
CAWSKGALDTEAFF
>TRBJ1-2|-|-|TRBV7-9
TGTGCCAGCAGCTTGCCTAGGGGGAGCTACTATGGCTACACCTTC
CASSLPRGSYYGYTF
>TRBJ2-7|-|TRBD2|TRBV28
TGTGCCAGCAGTCAACTAGCGGGAGGACAGTACGAGCAGTACTTC
CASSQLAGGQYEQYF
>TRBJ2-7|-|TRBD2|TRBV30
TGTGCCTGGACCAGACTAGCGGCATACTACGAGCAGTACTTC
CAWTRLAAYYEQYF
>TRBJ1-1|-|-|TRBV3-1/TRBV3-2
TGTGCCAGCAGCCTAAGGGGGACTGAAGCTTTCTTT
CASSLRGTEAFF
>TRBJ1-1|few|TRBD1|TRBV29-1
TGCAGCGCCACGAGGGACAGGGGGACTGAAGCTTTCTTT
CSATRDRGTEAFF
>TRBJ1-3|-|TRBD1|TRBV19
TGTGCCAGTAGAGACAGGGGAGCTGGAAACACCATATATTTT
CASRDRGAGNTIYF
>TRBJ1-3|-|TRBD1|TRBV9
TGTGCCAGCAGCCCCTACCCCGGACAGGAAATCATAAGAACTGGAAACACCATATATTTT
CASSPYPGQEIIRTGNTIYF
>TRBJ2-1|-|-|TRBV5-1
TGCGCCAGCAGCTTGGACAGTTATGAGCAGTTCTTC
CASSLDSYEQFF
>TRBJ2-1|-|-|TRBV9
TGTGCCAGCAGCGTAGTGGGGAGCAAGGATGAGCAGTTCTTC
CASSVVGSKDEQFF
>TRBJ2-1|-|TRBD1|TRBV6-1
TGTGCCAGCAGTGAAGCTGACAGGGTACTCTACAATGAGCAGTTCTTC
CASSEADRVLYNEQFF
>TRBJ2-2|-|-|TRBV5-1
TGCGCCAGCACCGACCCTGATGGGGGCGCCGGCGGGGAGCTGTTTTTT
CASTDPDGGAGGELFF
>TRBJ1-5|-|TRBD1|TRBV27
TGTGCCAGCAGTTTTGAGGGACAGGGGATAGGTAGCAATCAGCCCCAGCATTTT
CASSFEGQGIGSNQPQHF
>TRBJ1-1|-|-|TRBV5-1
TGCGCCAGCAGCTCGATTTCGACACGGAGCAGGGGCCCTGAAGCTTTCTTT
CASSSISTRSRGPEAFF
>TRBJ1-1|-|TRBD1|TRBV10-2
TGCGCCAGCAGTTCACAGGGGGCTAGGACTGAAGCTTTCTTT
CASSSQGARTEAFF
>TRBJ1-1|-|-|TRBV15
TGTGCCACCAGCAGCCAGGGGCTGATGAACACTGAAGCTTTCTTT
CATSSQGLMNTEAFF
>TRBJ1-2|-|-|TRBV4-2
TGTGCCAGCAGCCAAGTAGGCAGGGATGTCTATGGCTACACCTTC
CASSQVGRDVYGYTF
>TRBJ2-7|-|-|TRBV6-5
TGTGCCAGCAGAACGGCCGCGGGGTTTGCCAACGAGCAGTACTTC
CASRTAAGFANEQYF
>TRBJ2-5|-|TRBD1|TRBV9
TGTGCCAGCAGCGTATCAGGGGGCGTGGAGACCCAGTACTTC
CASSVSGGVETQYF
>TRBJ2-3|-|-|TRBV5-6
TGTGCCAGCAGCTTGGGAGGAGGCTCAGATACGCAGTATTTT
CASSLGGGSDTQYF
>TRBJ2-1|-|-|TRBV5-1
TGCGCCAGCAGCACGGGACAAATCTACAATGAGCAGTTCTTC
CASSTGQIYNEQFF
>TRBJ2-7|-|-|TRBV27
TGTGCCAGCAGTAAAACGGTTAACGGTTACGAGCAGTACTTC
CASSKTVNGYEQYF
>TRBJ2-2|-|TRBD2|TRBV2
TGTGCCAGCATTCAGGGGACTAGCGGGGGGGAGCTGTTTTTT
CASIQGTSGGELFF
>TRBJ2-4|-|-|TRBV30
TGTGCCTGGTCCCCCGACTATGGGAACATTCAGTACTTC
CAWSPDYGNIQYF
>TRBJ2-5|-|TRBD2|TRBV7-9
TGTGCCAGCAGCTTAGGCGAGACTAGCGGACAAGAGACCCAGTACTTC
CASSLGETSGQETQYF